A single sample gave rise to the 20 T cell receptor beta chains below, sequenced in a study of glioma-infiltrating T cells (dated by TCRdb to the mid-2010s). Sequenced using an Illumina MiSeq. The iRepertoire nested amplicon-rescue multiplex PCR (arm-PCR) platform was used to amplify TCR alpha and beta CDR3 regions from RNA. The public sequencing data were trimmed at Q25 with fastp and processed into clonotypes with MiXCR by TCRdb, which kept only in-frame beta chains. Entries that share a CDR3 protein sequence are merged under the most common genes and DNA. This sample lists 300,000 to 450,000 distinct CDR3 sequences; 41% were detected once. The ten largest account for more than 10% of the sample. Sequencing was performed on glioma tissue, nonneoplastic brain tissue, or PBMCs (not recorded which). The receptors come from a human donor with low-grade glioma or glioblastoma, undergoing nonglioma brain surgery, or in good health (not recorded which).

The chain uses TRBV12-3 or TRBV12-4 and TRBJ2-2; D ambiguous. The V and J ends lost 7 bases and 6 bases respectively, with 9 bases between them. The CDR3 totals 12 residues. The CDR3 loop is CASTRPPGELFF. CDR3 nucleotides: TGTGCCAGCACCAGACCCCCCGGGGAGCTGTTTTTT.

This clonotype showed up just a few times. The V and J genes are TRBV28 and TRBJ1-2, with 11 bases matching TRBD1. The CDR3 is 19 residues long. Germline CDR1 reads MDHEN; CDR2 reads SYDVKM. The junction had 16 bases not matched to a gene; V was cut back by 4 bases and J by 3 bases. The CDR3 nucleotides are TGTGCCAGCAGTTCTTTAAGGGGCGGTCCGGGACAGGGGGACTATGGCTACACCTTC. It translates to CASSSLRGGPGQGDYGYTF.

To note about this clonotype: It may be a read error: a sequence one base away is much more abundant. The chain combines TRBV6-5 with TRBJ2-5, with a tentative D call TRBD1 (6 bases). V shed 6 bases and J shed 7 bases, with 9 bases lying between them. Germline values: CDR1 MNHEY, CDR2 SVGAGI. The CDR3 covers 11 residues. DNA for the CDR3: TGTGCCAGCAGGATACAGGGGACCCAGTACTTC. Its translation is CASRIQGTQYF.

This clonotype was found many times. The rearrangement joins TRBV20-1 to TRBJ2-5, with D unclear. The CDR3 is made up of 13 amino acids. Per the germline V gene, CDR1 is DFQATT and CDR2 is SNEGSKA (reference sequence). The ends were cut back, 4 bases at V and 4 bases at J, with 13 bases in the middle. The CDR3 region has the DNA TGCAGTGCTACCCTGTCGAGTCCAGAGACCCAGTACTTC. Translating it yields CSATLSSPETQYF.

The rearrangement links TRBV24-1 to TRBJ1-2, with unresolved D. CDR3 size: 17 residues. Trimming shortened V by 4 bases and J by 1 base, and 18 bases separated the two germline ends. CDR1 and CDR2 (germline): KGHDR, SFDVKD. CDR3 bases: TGTGCCACCAGTGAAGCTCGGACCCTTTCGGATAACTATGGCTACACCTTC. Amino acids: CATSEARTLSDNYGYTF.

This sequence joins TRBV18 and TRBJ2-2; the D gene is possibly TRBD1 (7 bases). The CDR3 totals 15 residues. V was pared by 5 bases and J by 4 bases, with 14 bases between. Germline values: CDR1 KGHSH, CDR2 LQKENI. Written as DNA, the CDR3 is TGTGCCAGCTCAGCGGGACAGAGTCTCACCGGGGAGCTGTTTTTT. Amino acid sequence: CASSAGQSLTGELFF.

There are many counts of this clonotype. The rearrangement joins TRBV6-1 to TRBJ1-1; TRBD1 might be the D (6 bases). The CDR3 length is 15 residues. Trimming removed 6 bases at V and 5 bases at J, with 19 bases between. The germline CDR1 and CDR2 sequences are MNHNS and SASEGT. CDR3 amino acids: CASRDLEGVRTEAFF. For the CDR3, the DNA is TGTGCCAGCAGAGATTTGGAGGGGGTCAGAACTGAAGCTTTCTTT.

Remarks on this clonotype: A much larger clone sits a single nucleotide away, making a read error possible. The genes are TRBV20-1 and TRBJ2-5; 8 bases map to TRBD1. The CDR3 is made up of 13 amino acids. V lost 4 bases and J lost 7; bases outside the gene matches: 8. CDR1 and CDR2 (germline): DFQATT, SNEGSKA (reference sequence). CDR3 bases: TGCAGTGCTATCAGGGGGCGAAAAGGGACCCAGTACTTC. As protein: CSAIRGRKGTQYF.

Regarding this clonotype: A much larger clone differs from this one at a single base, so this may be a read error. V gene TRBV6-9 combines with J gene TRBJ2-7; TRBD2 might be the D (6 bases). The CDR3 runs 16 residues. CDR1 and CDR2 from the germline V gene are MNHGY and SVAAGI. The CDR3 region has the DNA TGTGCCAGCAGTTATGGACGGACTACTGGGATTTACGAGCGGTACTTC. The encoded protein is CASSYGRTTGIYERYF.

This chain joins TRBV20-1 and TRBJ2-1, with D perhaps matching TRBD2 (5 bases). Germline CDR1 reads DFQATT; CDR2 reads SNEGSKA (reference sequence). The CDR3 covers 13 residues. The CDR3 DNA reads as TGCAGCATCCCGGGAACAAACTACAATGAGCAGTTCTTC. Translating gives CSIPGTNYNEQFF.

The rearrangement links TRBV28 to TRBJ2-2, with D perhaps matching TRBD1 (5 bases). CDR3 length: 14 residues. CDR1 is MDHEN and CDR2 is SYDVKM in the germline V gene. Trimming cost V 2 bases and J 6 bases, with 10 bases left between them. In DNA form, the CDR3 reads TGTGCCAGCAGTTTACCGAACAGGCCCGGGGAGCTGTTTTTT. Its translation is CASSLPNRPGELFF. Full variable domain (missing parts from reference TRBV28 and TRBJ2-2): DVKVTQSSRYLVKRTGEKVFLECVQDMDHENMFWYRQDPGLGLRLIYFSYDVKMKEKGDIPEGYSVSREKKERFSLILESASTNQTSMYLCASSLPNRPGELFFGEGSRLTVL.

The CDR3 DNA sequence: TGTGCCACCAGTGATTCATCACAAAATACGCAGTATTTT. This encodes CATSDSSQNTQYF. The genes are TRBV24-1 and TRBJ2-3; no clear D gene. Trimming removed 2 bases at V and 7 bases at J, with 9 bases between. The CDR3 is made up of 13 amino acids. The germline CDR1 and CDR2 sequences are KGHDR and SFDVKD.

The table lists this clonotype with a few counts. J is TRBJ1-5 and V is TRBV20-1, with D perhaps matching TRBD1 (5 bases). The germline gives CDR1 DFQATT, CDR2 SNEGSKA (reference sequence). V lost 1 base and J lost 1, with 11 bases in between. The CDR3 consists of 15 residues. CDR3 loop: CSARALDMSNQPQHF. CDR3 DNA: TGCAGTGCTAGAGCACTGGACATGAGCAATCAGCCCCAGCATTTT.

This clonotype was counted ten times or more. The junction differs from germline at one of its ends, possibly a read error. V and J are TRBV25-1 and TRBJ1-2, with 8 bases identical to TRBD1. CDR3 length equals 14 residues. CDR1 is MGHDK and CDR2 is SYGVNS in the germline V gene. The CDR3 is CASSEFDRPGGFYF. The CDR3 region has the DNA TGTGCCAGCAGTGAATTCGACCGGCCAGGGGGCTTTTACTTC.

The chain carries TRBV20-1 and TRBJ2-5, with TRBD2 matching 7 bases. The germline gives CDR1 DFQATT, CDR2 SNEGSKA (reference sequence). The CDR3 has 14 amino acids. The CDR3 DNA is TGCAGCGCCGGACTAGAGGGAGCAGGGGAGACCCAGTACTTC. This sequence encodes CSAGLEGAGETQYF.

This clonotype has only a few counts. The chain recombines TRBV7-2 with TRBJ2-7; D perhaps matches TRBD1 (6 bases). Germline-derived CDR1 and CDR2 are SGHTA and FQGNSA. V was shortened by 5 bases and J by 6 bases, with 14 bases between the two germline ends. This CDR3 spans 13 amino acids. CDR3 in amino acids: CASSPQQGSEQYF. The CDR3 nucleotides are TGTGCCAGCAGCCCACAACAGGGCTCCGAGCAGTACTTC.

There are many counts of this clonotype. V gene TRBV20-1 combines with J gene TRBJ2-1; 7 positions agree with TRBD2. Germline trimming cut 3 bases from V and 13 bases from J; bases unmatched to any gene: 12. There are 13 residues in the CDR3. Germline assignment: CDR1 DFQATT and CDR2 SNEGSKA (reference sequence). In DNA form, the CDR3 reads TGCAGTGCTAGTCCAACCCGACTAGCTCCCCAGTTCTTC. Its translation is CSASPTRLAPQFF.

This clonotype was observed a handful of times. This chain joins TRBV12-3 or TRBV12-4 and TRBJ1-5, with 9 nucleotides matching TRBD1. The length of the CDR3 is 15 residues. Trimming took 6 bases from V and 3 from J; bases not matched to a gene: 6. In DNA form, the CDR3 reads TGTGCCAGCAGCCCAGACAGGGGGTTCAATCAGCCCCAGCATTTT. Protein sequence: CASSPDRGFNQPQHF.

This clonotype was seen a single time. A much larger clone lies a single base off, so this may be a read error. The V call is TRBV28, the J call TRBJ2-3; D is undetermined. The closer fit of TRBJ1-5 to the DNA end suggests the J call may be wrong. This CDR3 has 16 amino acids. Germline CDR1 MDHEN, CDR2 SYDVKM. This CDR3 reads CASSFWGTSEADTQHF. CDR3 DNA sequence: TGTGCCAGCAGTTTTTGGGGAACTAGTGAGGCAGATACGCAGCATTTT.

This clonotype was counted at least ten times. The CDR3 loop reads CSARATGFTDTQYF. The DNA of the CDR3 is TGCAGTGCTAGAGCGACAGGGTTCACAGATACGCAGTATTTT. The chain employs TRBV20-1 and TRBJ2-3, with 7 nucleotides matching TRBD1. The V gene end was trimmed by 1 base and the J gene end by 2 bases; junction bases not matched to a gene: 3. CDR1 is DFQATT, CDR2 SNEGSKA, per germline (reference sequence). CDR3 size: 14 residues.